The clone carrying this T cell receptor (beta chain) has a single count. Clones were read by immunoSEQ multiplex PCR, and TCRdb kept only the in-frame ones, dropping some. The repertoire holds tens of thousands of clones, with approximately 94% as singletons. The sample is drawn from a study of T cell changes during pregnancy in multiple sclerosis. CDR3 length equals 12 residues. Germline values: CDR1 MNHNS, CDR2 SASEGT. V was shortened by 8 bases and J by 5 bases, with 12 bases between the two germline ends. The specimen comprised peripheral blood, sampled in the second trimester of pregnancy. The genes are TRBV6-1 and TRBJ1-2; the D is unclear. The clonotype comes from a female donor in good health, enrolled as a control in a pregnancy study. The DNA for the CDR3 is TGTGCCAGCCTACTCCCTCTATATGGCTACACCTTC. Residues: CASLLPLYGYTF.